This T cell receptor (beta chain) was identified during a study of T cell changes during pregnancy in multiple sclerosis. The protocol was immunoSEQ multiplex PCR, while the TCRdb copy is restricted to in-frame clones and leaves out a portion. This table has 20,000 to 30,000 clones, 85% to 90% appearing once. CDR3 length: 13 amino acids. Trimming took 4 bases from V and 1 from J, leaving 7 bases between them. Germline loops: CDR1 SGHTA, CDR2 FQGTGA. Sequencing used CD4+ T cells from peripheral blood mononuclear cells, obtained in the first trimester of pregnancy. The rearrangement links TRBV7-3 to TRBJ1-1; D ambiguous. The origin of this receptor is a female donor in good health, enrolled as a control in a pregnancy study. CDR3 bases: TGTGCCAGCAGCTCCCAGAAGAACACTGAAGCTTTCTTT. Its translation: CASSSQKNTEAFF.